Below are 12 T cell receptor beta chains sequenced from a single sample in a study of Graves' ophthalmopathy and Graves' hyperthyroidism. TCR beta CDR3 amplification used RNA transcripts. An opening RT-PCR round employed HTBI primers and preceded a second-round multiplex PCR. Via MiXCR, TCRdb re-called the multiplex PCR reads, giving one row per CDR3 protein. The sample records 660,000 or so distinct CDR3 sequences, under 50% being singletons. Sequences were obtained from peripheral blood. The receptors stem from an adult man with Graves' ophthalmopathy.

This rearrangement joins TRBV29-1 to TRBJ1-3; D gene unclear. This CDR3 has 12 amino acids. The germline CDR1 and CDR2 sequences are SQVTM and ANQGSEA. The V end was cut by 4 bases, the J end by 7 bases, with 11 bases between. In nucleotides, the CDR3 is TGCAGCGTTGCGGGCCGCATGAACACCATATATTTT. Its protein product is CSVAGRMNTIYF.

This clonotype was seen repeatedly, ten times or more. This chain uses TRBV11-1 with TRBJ1-2, with D maybe TRBD1 (6 bases). In germline, CDR1 is SGHAT, CDR2 FQDESV (reference sequence). This CDR3 contains 13 residues. The germline V and J ends were trimmed by 5 bases and 1 base, with 8 bases remaining between them. The CDR3 DNA follows: TGTGCCAGCAGCCCAGGGGATAACTATGGCTACACCTTC. Translating it yields CASSPGDNYGYTF.

The chain is built from TRBV25-1 and TRBJ2-3; TRBD2 agrees at 8 bases. Trimming cost V 2 bases and J 2 bases; bases outside gene matches: 3. Germline lookup yields CDR1 MGHDK and CDR2 SYGVNS. CDR3 length: 15 residues. The chain's CDR3 is CASSEAGGNTDTQYF. The DNA for the CDR3 is TGTGCCAGCAGTGAAGCGGGAGGCAACACAGATACGCAGTATTTT.

The chain has TRBV29-1 and TRBJ1-2; 7 nucleotides align to TRBD1. The CDR3 runs 14 residues. Germline values: CDR1 SQVTM, CDR2 ANQGSEA. The J segment lost 2 bases and the V segment lost 7 bases, leaving 10 bases of the junction unmatched. The CDR3 sequence is CSAAATGPNYGYTF. The CDR3 nucleotides read TGCAGCGCTGCCGCGACAGGGCCAAACTATGGCTACACCTTC.

The chain recombines TRBV29-1 with TRBJ2-1; 7 bases map to TRBD1. The CDR3 extends over 15 amino acids. CDR1 and CDR2 from the germline V gene are SQVTM and ANQGSEA. V shed 4 bases and J 2 bases; nucleotides not matched to a gene: 8. This CDR3 is CSVGVGDSPYNEQFF. CDR3 DNA: TGCAGCGTTGGAGTTGGGGACAGCCCCTACAATGAGCAGTTCTTC.

The chain couples TRBV12-3 or TRBV12-4 to TRBJ2-5; no firm D call. The length of the CDR3 is 13 residues. The V end lost 5 bases, the J end lost 3 bases, and 10 bases lay between the germline ends. Written as DNA, the CDR3 is TGTGCCAGCAGTGAATATTTAAAAGAGACCCAGTACTTC. It yields the protein CASSEYLKETQYF.

The chain uses TRBV15 and TRBJ2-7, with 7 positions matching TRBD2. The germline V gene has CDR1 LNHNV and CDR2 YYDKDF (reference sequence). The J segment lost 7 bases and the V segment lost 1 base, leaving 10 bases of the junction unmatched. This CDR3 is 15 amino acids long. This CDR3 is CATSRGAGLYNEQYF. The CDR3 bases are TGTGCCACCAGCAGAGGAGCGGGGCTATACAATGAGCAGTACTTC. The full variable domain, with the rest looked up from reference TRBV15 and TRBJ2-7, is DAMVIQNPRYQVTQFGKPVTLSCSQTLNHNVMYWYQQKSSQAPKLLFHYYDKDFNNEADTPDNFQSRRPNTSFCFLDIRSPGLGDTAMYLCATSRGAGLYNEQYFGPGTRLTVT.

This chain links TRBV29-1 with TRBJ2-5, with a weak D call TRBD2 (5 bases). The V gene's germline CDR1 is SQVTM and CDR2 ANQGSEA. V was clipped by 6 bases and J by 5 bases, with 13 bases between them. The CDR3 spans 12 residues. The CDR3 is CSVNGVFETQYF. For the CDR3, the DNA is TGCAGCGTGAACGGGGTCTTCGAGACCCAGTACTTC. Filled out from reference TRBV29-1 and TRBJ2-5, the complete variable domain reads SAVISQKPSRDICQRGTSLTIQCQVDSQVTMMFWYRQQPGQSLTLIATANQGSEATYESGFVIDKFPISRPNLTFSTLTVSNMSPEDSSIYLCSVNGVFETQYFGPGTRLLVL.

In this sample, this clonotype turned up a few times. Germline is not matched at one junction end, which may reflect a read error. The chain recombines TRBV10-3 with TRBJ1-5; weak D call: TRBD1 (5 bases). The CDR3 loop spans 13 amino acids. CDR1 is ENHRY, CDR2 SYGVKD, per germline. This CDR3 is CASSFGGEQPQHF. As DNA, the CDR3 is TGTGCCAGCAGTTTCGGGGGGGAACAGCCCCAGCATTTT.

The chain has TRBV19 and TRBJ2-7, with D perhaps given as TRBD1 or TRBD2 (5 bases each). The CDR3 spans 14 residues. The V gene's germline CDR1 is LNHDA and CDR2 SQIVND (reference sequence). V was trimmed by 5 bases and J by 3 bases, leaving 14 bases between them. The CDR3 DNA follows: TGTGCCAGTAGTCCGGGACCGTCGATCTACGAGCAGTACTTC. Its protein is CASSPGPSIYEQYF.

This clonotype was recorded many times. The rearrangement uses TRBV7-2 and TRBJ1-3; D is uncertain. The germline V gene has CDR1 SGHTA and CDR2 FQGNSA. The CDR3 spans 14 residues. Trimming took off 5 bases at V and 4 bases at J, with 12 bases between the two ends. In DNA, the CDR3 is TGTGCCAGCAGCCCCCGGGCGGCCGGAAACACCATATATTTT. Translation gives CASSPRAAGNTIYF.

The chain is built from TRBV9 and TRBJ2-7; 7 positions match TRBD1. V was pared by 6 bases and J by 3 bases, with 12 bases of the junction left unmatched. Germline CDR1 SGDLS, CDR2 YYNGEE. The CDR3 contains 15 residues. The CDR3, as DNA: TGTGCCAGCAAAATCCCCGGACAGGAATACTACGAGCAGTACTTC. Its translation is CASKIPGQEYYEQYF.